The rows below give T cell receptor beta chains drawn from one sample of a study of CD8 T cells in ankylosing spondylitis. TCRdb recomputed calls from the 5' RACE reads with MiXCR, one row per CDR3 protein. The repertoire holds 700,000 or so distinct CDR3 sequences, roughly 20% seen once, with around a fifth in the top ten. The sample consisted of blood, either unsorted or a sorted T cell fraction (not recorded which). The source of these receptors is a male donor with ankylosing spondylitis. The CDR3 runs from the conserved cysteine through the conserved F or W. A D gene is named only where the DNA matches it firmly. The size field is filled for only some rows; it gives once, few, many or a size class.

>.|.|15|TRBV7-9|TRBJ2-3
CASSLIRSSTDTQYF
TGTGCCAGCAGCTTAATACGTTCTAGCACAGATACGCAGTATTTT
>.|.|14|TRBV11-2|TRBJ1-2
CASRMVGGYYGYTF
TGTGCCAGCAGGATGGTTGGGGGGTACTATGGCTACACCTTC
>TRBD1|few|16|TRBV7-2|TRBJ1-6
CASSLAGTGPVSPLHF
TGTGCCAGCAGCTTAGCGGGGACAGGTCCGGTTTCACCCCTCCACTTT
>TRBD1|.|18|TRBV29-1|TRBJ2-5
CSVEDHHSPGQGQETQYF
TGCAGCGTTGAAGATCATCACTCGCCCGGACAGGGCCAAGAGACCCAGTACTTC
>.|few|11|TRBV29-1|TRBJ2-5
CSVEDRRDQYF
TGCAGCGTTGAAGATCGAAGGGACCAGTACTTC
>.|many|13|TRBV7-9|TRBJ1-1
CASSLYGDTEAFF
TGTGCCAGCAGCTTATACGGGGACACTGAAGCTTTCTTT
>.|many|11|TRBV20-1|TRBJ2-3
CSRPTGDTQYF
TGCAGCCGACCCACCGGGGATACGCAGTATTTT
>.|.|15|TRBV27|TRBJ2-1
CASQHTWGSYNEQFF
TGTGCCAGCCAACATACCTGGGGGTCCTACAATGAGCAGTTCTTC
>.|.|11|TRBV30|TRBJ2-7
CAWRDGGEQYF
TGTGCCTGGAGGGACGGTGGGGAGCAGTACTTC
>.|few|14|TRBV7-8|TRBJ1-1
CASSLLTWGSEAFF
TGTGCCAGCAGCTTACTAACTTGGGGGAGTGAAGCTTTCTTT
>TRBD1|few|16|TRBV9|TRBJ2-7
CASSDGAGTAFYEQYF
TGTGCCAGCAGCGACGGGGCCGGGACAGCCTTCTACGAGCAGTACTTC
>TRBD1|few|15|TRBV4-3|TRBJ1-1
CASSQDRGLGTEAFF
TGCGCCAGCAGCCAAGACAGGGGGCTGGGCACTGAAGCTTTCTTT
>.|.|16|TRBV28|TRBJ1-4
CASSLRGAGVGEKLFF
TGTGCCAGCAGTTTGAGGGGAGCGGGAGTCGGCGAAAAACTGTTTTTT
>.|few|15|TRBV6-5|TRBJ2-7
CASSYSGRGVDEQYF
TGTGCCAGCAGTTACTCTGGCAGGGGGGTGGACGAGCAGTACTTC
>TRBD2|few|16|TRBV10-3|TRBJ2-3
CAISETGLAEPDTQYF
TGTGCCATCAGTGAAACGGGACTAGCGGAGCCAGATACGCAGTATTTT
>.|.|16|TRBV15|TRBJ1-1
CATSRFWTEEDTEAFF
TGTGCCACCAGCAGATTCTGGACAGAAGAAGACACTGAAGCTTTCTTT
>.|.|15|TRBV7-2|TRBJ2-1
CASSFGYYSYNEQFF
TGTGCCAGCAGCTTTGGCTATTACTCCTACAATGAGCAGTTCTTC
>.|.|15|TRBV4-1|TRBJ2-7
CASSQESRAPYEQYF
TGCGCCAGCAGCCAAGAGTCCAGGGCCCCCTACGAGCAGTACTTC
>.|few|14|TRBV30|TRBJ1-1
CAWSGGQKNTEAFF
TGTGCCTGGAGTGGGGGACAAAAGAACACTGAAGCTTTCTTT
>TRBD1|.|15|TRBV30|TRBJ1-1
CAWSVGQGMNTEAFF
TGTGCCTGGAGTGTCGGACAGGGCATGAACACTGAAGCTTTCTTT
>.|.|14|TRBV29-1|TRBJ1-2
CSVGSQAESYGYTF
TGCAGCGTTGGCTCCCAGGCAGAGAGCTATGGCTACACCTTC
>.|few|14|TRBV5-1|TRBJ2-7
CASSLQGVAYEQYF
TGCGCCAGCAGCCTACAGGGAGTTGCCTACGAGCAGTACTTC
>.|once|12|TRBV3-1|TRBJ2-5
CASGGAKETQYF
TGTGCCAGCGGGGGGGCCAAAGAGACCCAGTACTTC
>TRBD1|many|12|TRBV29-1|TRBJ1-1
CSVEGQGYEAFF
TGCAGCGTTGAAGGACAGGGGTATGAAGCTTTCTTT
>.|few|17|TRBV6-5|TRBJ2-1
CASSYSGPKSSYNEQFF
TGTGCCAGCAGTTACTCGGGACCCAAAAGCTCCTACAATGAGCAGTTCTTC
>TRBD2|.|16|TRBV2|TRBJ2-5
CASREARGGAGETQYF
TGTGCCAGCAGGGAAGCTCGCGGGGGGGCCGGAGAGACCCAGTACTTC
>TRBD1|few|15|TRBV30|TRBJ1-2
CAWSVRDRHNYGYTF
TGTGCCTGGAGTGTCCGGGACAGGCATAACTATGGCTACACCTTC
>TRBD1|few|14|TRBV2|TRBJ2-7
CASSLVPGQGEQYF
TGTGCCAGCAGTTTGGTTCCGGGACAGGGAGAGCAGTACTTC
>.|few|16|TRBV25-1|TRBJ2-2
CASSGGGGGRTGELFF
TGTGCCAGCAGTGGAGGGGGGGGAGGGCGCACCGGGGAGCTGTTTTTT
>TRBD1|.|16|TRBV6-1|TRBJ2-1
CASRARPGQGPNEQFF
TGTGCCAGCAGGGCCCGACCGGGACAGGGACCCAATGAGCAGTTCTTC
>TRBD2|.|17|TRBV5-1|TRBJ2-3
CASSPSTSGGITDTQYF
TGCGCCAGCAGCCCCAGTACTAGCGGGGGGATCACAGATACGCAGTATTTT
>.|.|13|TRBV7-6|TRBJ2-7
CASSPTALGEQYF
TGTGCCAGCAGCCCGACAGCCTTGGGGGAGCAGTACTTC
>TRBD2|.|14|TRBV7-3|TRBJ2-1
CASSLWGREGEQFF
TGTGCCAGCAGCTTATGGGGGCGGGAGGGTGAGCAGTTCTTC